This T cell receptor beta chain comes out of a study of T cell responses to AZD1222 COVID-19 vaccine. Findings and limits, study-wide: White British people made up most donors, females outnumbered males, and clonal diversity was possibly underestimated. A reported finding is that nearly half of spike-specific TCRs target unmutated variant regions. Spike was spanned by vaccine-associated CD4 TCRs, with dominance at 160-218 and 743-854.

Some clones are missing from TCRdb's copy, which holds only in-frame ones; the method was immunoSEQ multiplex PCR. The data show approximately 110,000 clones, with around 90% seen just once and 4% to 5% held by the top ten. Trimming took 9 bases from V and 2 from J; bases not matched to a gene: 10. The germline gives CDR1 MNHEY, CDR2 SVGAGI. The CDR3 consists of 15 residues. As concerns this clone: The antigen is undetermined.

V usage is TRBV6-5 and J usage is TRBJ1-5; 7 nucleotides agree with TRBD1. Material: peripheral blood, obtained on day 0 of AZD1222 vaccination. This clonotype was obtained from an adult in good health. CDR3 in amino acids: CASQSRGHGNQPQHF. The DNA of the CDR3 is TGTGCCAGTCAAAGTAGGGGGCATGGCAATCAGCCCCAGCATTTT.